These 2 T cell receptor beta chains came from one sample sequenced in a study of blood T cells in healthy people across ages. Primers used in a second PCR of about 6 to 11 cycles were a sample-barcoded 5' primer and a J-beta primer mix. One entry per CDR3 protein, called by TCRdb with MiXCR from the 5' RACE reads. The repertoire holds some 780,000 distinct CDR3 sequences, 56% seen once, with 25% to 30% in the top ten. The material sequenced was blood. The receptors stem from a man aged 35 to 55 in good health.

V and J are TRBV6-5 and TRBJ1-1; D is unclear. The CDR3 spans 15 residues. V lost 2 bases and J lost 1, with 11 bases in between. The V gene's germline CDR1 is MNHEY and CDR2 SVGAGI. DNA of the CDR3: TGTGCCAGCAGTTACACGCCTGTTCGGAACACTGAAGCTTTCTTT. Protein sequence: CASSYTPVRNTEAFF.

This clonotype turned up a few times. The rearrangement links TRBV4-2 to TRBJ2-5, with D maybe TRBD2 (7 bases). Trimming pared 0 bases from V and 6 bases from J, leaving 17 bases between. Germline assignment: CDR1 LGHNA and CDR2 YNFKEQ. The CDR3 runs to 16 residues. Here the CDR3 DNA reads TGTGCCAGCAGCCAAGAGGAGGGGGGGCCTTTCCAGACCCAGTACTTC. Protein: CASSQEEGGPFQTQYF.